The 29 T cell receptor beta chains below all came from one sample that was sequenced in a study of cytomegalovirus exposure and HLA in healthy donors. Amplification used 60 Vbeta primers and 13 Jbeta primers. Only in-frame clones appear in the TCRdb table, and some are missing; sequencing was by immunoSEQ multiplex PCR. The sample contains approximately 100,000 clones, around 74% of which appear only once. Sequencing was carried out using PBMCs. All receptors derive from a male donor in good health and CMV-seropositive.

The J gene is TRBJ2-3, the V gene TRBV25-1; D is perhaps TRBD2 (6 bases). This CDR3 spans 13 amino acids. Between the trimmed V and J ends, which lost 10 bases and 6 bases, there was a span of 17 bases. Germline V gene lookup returns CDR1 MGHDK and CDR2 SYGVNS. This CDR3 reads CATEGYMVDTQYF. The CDR3 region has the DNA TGTGCCACGGAGGGGTATATGGTGGATACGCAGTATTTT.

With regard to this clone: The same CDR3 is also encoded by other DNA sequences in this sample. V usage is TRBV7-9 and J usage is TRBJ2-7; the D gene is possibly TRBD1 (6 bases). There are 13 residues in the CDR3. Trimming took off 5 bases at V and 2 bases at J, with 10 bases between the two ends. Germline V gene lookup returns CDR1 SEHNR and CDR2 FQNEAQ (reference sequence). As DNA, the CDR3 is TGTGCCAGCAGCCTCGGGACACCCTACGAGCAGTACTTC. Amino acid sequence: CASSLGTPYEQYF.

The rearrangement links TRBV27 to TRBJ1-1, with a possible D match to TRBD1 (6 bases). The V end was cut by 0 bases, the J end by 7 bases, with 15 bases between. This CDR3 spans 15 amino acids. Germline values: CDR1 MNHEY, CDR2 SMNVEV (reference sequence). The CDR3 DNA follows: TGTGCCAGCAGTTTATCAGGGTCGGGAGGGGGTGAAGCTTTCTTT. This gives the protein CASSLSGSGGGEAFF.

This clone has a single count. This CDR3 is also generated by other DNA sequences in the sample. The chain employs TRBV6-6 and TRBJ1-1, with D maybe TRBD1 (5 bases). Trimming stripped 4 bases from V and 1 base from J, with 7 bases between. CDR1 and CDR2 (germline): MNHNY, SVGAGI (reference sequence). CDR3 length equals 13 residues. The CDR3 sequence: CASSSDRNTEAFF. Written as DNA, the CDR3 is TGTGCCAGCAGTTCTGACAGGAACACTGAAGCTTTCTTT.

This chain connects TRBV5-5 to TRBJ1-5; 7 bases agree with TRBD1. V dropped 4 bases and J dropped 7; count of bases not matched to a gene: 14. Germline assignment: CDR1 SGHKS and CDR2 YYEKEE (reference sequence). This CDR3 is 16 amino acids long. CDR3 DNA sequence: TGTGCCAGCAGCGTTAGACAGGGAATTCAGGGCCAGCCCCAGCATTTT. Its protein is CASSVRQGIQGQPQHF.

This chain joins TRBV7-9 and TRBJ1-1, with 7 bases lining up with TRBD1. Per germline, CDR1 SEHNR and CDR2 FQNEAQ (reference sequence). The CDR3 loop spans 14 amino acids. J gave up 0 bases and V 5 bases, and 3 bases lay outside the gene matches. This chain's CDR3 is CASSAGQLNTEAFF. CDR3 sequence (DNA): TGTGCCAGCAGCGCGGGACAGCTGAACACTGAAGCTTTCTTT.

This chain links TRBV2 with TRBJ2-7; TRBD1 matches at 12 bases. This CDR3 is 14 amino acids long. The junction had 7 bases not matched to a gene; V was cut back by 4 bases and J by 9 bases. The V gene's germline CDR1 is SNHLY and CDR2 FYNNEI. CDR3 sequence reads: CASSVWDRGRVQYF. For the CDR3, the DNA is TGTGCCAGCAGTGTCTGGGACAGGGGGCGAGTGCAGTACTTC.

The chain recombines TRBV5-1 with TRBJ1-1; D perhaps matches TRBD1 (5 bases). The CDR3 is 15 amino acids. The germline V gene encodes CDR1 SGHRS and CDR2 YFSETQ. V was clipped by 6 bases and J by 0 bases, with 15 bases between them. The CDR3 here is CASNDGGTLNTEAFF. The CDR3 DNA reads TGCGCCAGCAACGACGGCGGGACTCTGAACACTGAAGCTTTCTTT.

The rearrangement links TRBV6-1 to TRBJ2-7, with a weak D call TRBD1 (5 bases). CDR1 is MNHNS and CDR2 is SASEGT in the germline V gene. The CDR3 has 11 residues. Trimming stripped 3 bases from V and 6 bases from J, with 6 bases between. CDR3: CASSDGAEQYF. In DNA, the CDR3 is TGTGCCAGCAGTGATGGGGCCGAGCAGTACTTC.

This clone has only one observation. V usage is TRBV7-2 and J usage is TRBJ1-3; D possibly corresponds to TRBD1 (6 bases). V was shortened by 6 bases and J by 2 bases, with 8 bases between the two germline ends. The CDR3 extends over 13 amino acids. Germline CDR1 and CDR2: SGHTA and FQGNSA. CDR3 bases: TGTGCCAGCAGTAAGGGGGCTGGAAACACCATATATTTT. Protein sequence: CASSKGAGNTIYF.

The J gene is TRBJ2-7, the V gene TRBV5-6; weak D call: TRBD2 (5 bases). The CDR3 sequence is 15 residues long. The germline V and J ends were trimmed by 1 base and 6 bases, with 17 bases remaining between them. Germline assignment: CDR1 SGHDT and CDR2 YYEEEE. The CDR3 sequence: CASSLFLAPSTEQYF. The CDR3 DNA reads TGTGCCAGCAGCTTGTTTCTAGCTCCATCTACCGAGCAGTACTTC.

This clone was observed a few times. This chain uses TRBV2 with TRBJ2-7; TRBD1 agrees at 9 bases. Germline V CDR1 and CDR2: SNHLY, FYNNEI. The CDR3 runs to 14 residues. V lost 6 bases, J lost 3 bases, and 6 bases stayed unmatched. In DNA, the CDR3 is TGTGCCAGCAGGGACAGGGGTGGGGGCTACGAGCAGTACTTC. Translated: CASRDRGGGYEQYF.

This clone occurred a few times. The V call is TRBV5-1, the J call TRBJ2-4, with a possible D match to TRBD1 (6 bases). Trimming took off 4 bases at V and 1 base at J, with 21 bases between the two ends. Germline V gene data show CDR1 as SGHRS and CDR2 as YFSETQ. This CDR3 contains 18 residues. The CDR3 sequence: CASSPYLDSFIAKNIQYF. CDR3 sequence (DNA): TGCGCCAGCAGCCCTTACCTGGACAGTTTCATCGCCAAAAACATTCAGTACTTC.

The J gene is TRBJ1-1, the V gene TRBV25-1; D may be TRBD1 (6 bases). In germline, CDR1 is MGHDK, CDR2 SYGVNS. Trimming shortened V by 7 bases and J by 1 base, and 16 bases separated the two germline ends. The CDR3 is made up of 15 amino acids. CDR3 amino acids: CASNPKTGPNTEAFF. CDR3 nucleotide sequence: TGTGCCAGCAACCCCAAGACAGGCCCGAACACTGAAGCTTTCTTT.

The rearrangement joins TRBV20-1 to TRBJ2-7; weak D call: TRBD2 (5 bases). Germline values: CDR1 DFQATT, CDR2 SNEGSKA (reference sequence). This CDR3 spans 11 amino acids. Trimming removed 5 bases at V and 6 bases at J, with 11 bases between. The DNA of the CDR3 is TGCAGTGCTGGGGATGGAGGCGAGCAGTACTTC. Translating it yields CSAGDGGEQYF.

The V call is TRBV11-3, the J call TRBJ2-5, with 10 positions matching TRBD1. CDR1 is SGHNT, CDR2 YENEEA, per germline. Trimming at V came to 5 bases and at J to 4 bases, leaving 10 bases not matched to a gene. This CDR3 is 16 amino acids long. CDR3 loop: CASSITGTGARETQYF. DNA for the CDR3: TGTGCCAGCAGCATAACCGGGACAGGGGCCCGAGAGACCCAGTACTTC.

This chain links TRBV7-9 with TRBJ1-5, with D unresolved. V lost 1 base to trimming and J lost 7 bases, with 8 bases between them. Germline assignment: CDR1 SEHNR and CDR2 FQNEAQ (reference sequence). The CDR3 spans 13 residues. CDR3 sequence (DNA): TGTGCCAGCAGCTTAGGGAGTTTCCAGCCCCAGCATTTT. Translation gives CASSLGSFQPQHF. The variable domain in full, with the rest retrieved from reference TRBV7-9 and TRBJ1-5, is DTGVSQNPRHKITKRGQNVTFRCDPISEHNRLYWYRQTLGQGPEFLTYFQNEAQLEKSRLLSDRFSAERPKGSFSTLEIQRTEQGDSAMYLCASSLGSFQPQHFGDGTRLSIL.

V gene TRBV27 combines with J gene TRBJ1-6; tentatively, D is TRBD1 (5 bases). V shed 3 bases and J shed 3 bases, with 6 bases lying between them. The CDR3 spans 14 residues. Per the germline V gene, CDR1 is MNHEY and CDR2 is SMNVEV (reference sequence). CDR3: CASSLTVYNSPLHF. The CDR3 DNA follows: TGTGCCAGCAGTTTGACAGTCTATAATTCACCCCTCCACTTT.

The genes are TRBV19 and TRBJ1-1; maybe TRBD1 (6 bases). The germline V gene has CDR1 LNHDA and CDR2 SQIVND (reference sequence). V gave up 7 bases and J gave up 6 bases, with 15 bases separating them. The CDR3 sequence is 13 residues long. CDR3 nucleotide sequence: TGTGCCAGTACCATACAGGGTCGGCCTGAAGCTTTCTTT. Translating it yields CASTIQGRPEAFF.

This sequence joins TRBV5-4 and TRBJ2-7; maybe TRBD1 (7 bases). Trimming stripped 0 bases from V and 2 bases from J, with 18 bases between. Germline V gene lookup returns CDR1 SGHNT and CDR2 YYREEE (reference sequence). The CDR3 sequence is 17 residues long. The CDR3 here is CASSLGGRAGGTYEQYF. The CDR3 DNA follows: TGTGCCAGCAGCTTGGGGGGGCGAGCAGGGGGGACCTACGAGCAGTACTTC.

Note on this clone: The sample contains more than one DNA sequence encoding this CDR3. The chain has TRBV5-1 and TRBJ1-3; 11 positions agree with TRBD1. With V trimmed by 4 bases and J by 2 bases, 2 bases remained unmatched. Germline CDR1 reads SGHRS; CDR2 reads YFSETQ. The CDR3 length is 15 residues. CDR3 sequence: CASSRGQGAGNTIYF. CDR3 coding DNA: TGCGCCAGCAGCCGGGGACAGGGGGCTGGAAACACCATATATTTT.

This clone was seen a single time. The gene calls are TRBV4-3 and TRBJ1-2; D not resolved. The CDR3 spans 17 residues. The germline V gene has CDR1 LGHNA and CDR2 YSLEER. Trimming shortened V by 0 bases and J by 3 bases, and 17 bases separated the two germline ends. CDR3 sequence reads: CASSQEFARPGYYGYTF. CDR3 bases: TGCGCCAGCAGCCAAGAGTTCGCACGGCCGGGGTACTATGGCTACACCTTC.

The V gene is TRBV5-1, the J gene TRBJ1-1; D is undetermined. Trimming cost V 0 bases and J 1 base, with 13 bases left between them. Looked up from germline, CDR1 is SGHRS and CDR2 is YFSETQ. This CDR3 comprises 16 residues. CDR3 sequence reads: CASSLGIRTGNTEAFF. The CDR3, as DNA: TGCGCCAGCAGCTTGGGGATAAGGACTGGGAACACTGAAGCTTTCTTT.

The V and J genes are TRBV27 and TRBJ2-2; 8 bases map to TRBD2. V gave up 2 bases and J gave up 4 bases; unmatched junction bases: 6. Germline-derived CDR1 and CDR2 are MNHEY and SMNVEV (reference sequence). The CDR3 has 16 amino acids. CDR3 sequence (DNA): TGTGCCAGCAGTTTAGGCGGGGGGCGACTCACCGGGGAGCTGTTTTTT. Its translation is CASSLGGGRLTGELFF.

The chain carries TRBV30 and TRBJ2-7, with D possibly being TRBD1 (7 bases). Trimming removed 3 bases at V and 3 bases at J, with 18 bases between. The germline V gene has CDR1 GTSNPN and CDR2 SVGIG (reference sequence). The CDR3 has 15 residues. The CDR3 DNA reads as TGTGCCTGGAGCCCCATTGGAGGGGGCAGCTACGAGCAGTACTTC. This gives the protein CAWSPIGGGSYEQYF.

This clone occurred a few times. The chain combines TRBV9 with TRBJ1-2, with TRBD1 matching 7 bases. Germline V gene lookup returns CDR1 SGDLS and CDR2 YYNGEE. The CDR3 spans 14 residues. V was pared by 4 bases and J by 3 bases, with 6 bases of the junction left unmatched. CDR3 residues: CASSLGQADYGYTF. CDR3 coding DNA: TGTGCCAGCAGCTTAGGACAGGCCGACTATGGCTACACCTTC.

The chain combines TRBV19 with TRBJ1-2; D unclear. Per germline, CDR1 LNHDA and CDR2 SQIVND (reference sequence). The length of the CDR3 is 13 residues. V dropped 1 base and J dropped 6 bases, with 9 bases sitting between them. As DNA, the CDR3 is TGTGCCAGTAGTATAGCCAGGAGGGATGGCTACACCTTC. This sequence encodes CASSIARRDGYTF.

V usage is TRBV4-3 and J usage is TRBJ1-5; D may be TRBD1 (6 bases). The germline V gene has CDR1 LGHNA and CDR2 YSLEER. The V end was cut by 2 bases, the J end by 0 bases, with 14 bases between. There are 17 residues in the CDR3. For the CDR3, the DNA is TGCGCCAGCAGCCAAACGGACAGCCGCCTTAGCAATCAGCCCCAGCATTTT. Amino acids: CASSQTDSRLSNQPQHF.

Only a few counts were recorded for this clone. V usage is TRBV6-4 and J usage is TRBJ1-5; TRBD1 agrees at 10 bases. This CDR3 comprises 18 residues. Trimming at V came to 5 bases and at J to 2 bases, leaving 12 bases not matched to a gene. Per germline, CDR1 MRHNA and CDR2 SNTAGT. The CDR3 reads CASSFRDRGFFGNQPQHF. The CDR3 DNA sequence: TGTGCCAGCAGTTTCCGGGACAGGGGTTTTTTCGGCAATCAGCCCCAGCATTTT.